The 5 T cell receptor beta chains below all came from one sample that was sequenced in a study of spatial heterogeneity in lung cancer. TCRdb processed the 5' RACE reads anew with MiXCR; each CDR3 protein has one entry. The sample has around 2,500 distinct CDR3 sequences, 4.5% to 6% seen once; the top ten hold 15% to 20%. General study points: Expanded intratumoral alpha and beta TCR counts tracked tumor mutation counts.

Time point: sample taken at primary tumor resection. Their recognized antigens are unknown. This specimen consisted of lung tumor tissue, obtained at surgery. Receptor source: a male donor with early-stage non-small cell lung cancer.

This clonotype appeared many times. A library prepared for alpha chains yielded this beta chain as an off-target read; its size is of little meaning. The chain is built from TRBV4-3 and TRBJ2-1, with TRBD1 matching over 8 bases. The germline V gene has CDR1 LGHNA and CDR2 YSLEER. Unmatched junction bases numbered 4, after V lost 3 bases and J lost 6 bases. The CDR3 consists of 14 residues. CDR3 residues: CASSHGQGTNEQFF. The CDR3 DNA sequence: TGCGCCAGCAGCCACGGACAGGGAACCAATGAGCAGTTCTTC.

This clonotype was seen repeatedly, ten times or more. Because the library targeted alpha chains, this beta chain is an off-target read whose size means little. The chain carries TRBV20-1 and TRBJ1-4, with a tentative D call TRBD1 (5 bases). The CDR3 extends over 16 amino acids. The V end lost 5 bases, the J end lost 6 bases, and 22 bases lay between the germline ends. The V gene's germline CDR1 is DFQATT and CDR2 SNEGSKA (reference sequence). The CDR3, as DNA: TGCAGTGCTGGGAAACGCACTGTAGGGGTGGATGAAAAACTGTTTTTT. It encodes CSAGKRTVGVDEKLFF.

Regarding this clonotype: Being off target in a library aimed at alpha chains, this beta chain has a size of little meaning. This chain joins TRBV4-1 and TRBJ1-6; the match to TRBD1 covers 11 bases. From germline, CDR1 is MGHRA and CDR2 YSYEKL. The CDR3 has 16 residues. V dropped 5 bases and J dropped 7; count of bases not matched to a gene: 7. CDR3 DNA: TGCGCCAGCAGCGCAGGACAGGGGGCGACGAATTCACCCCTCCACTTT. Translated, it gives CASSAGQGATNSPLHF.

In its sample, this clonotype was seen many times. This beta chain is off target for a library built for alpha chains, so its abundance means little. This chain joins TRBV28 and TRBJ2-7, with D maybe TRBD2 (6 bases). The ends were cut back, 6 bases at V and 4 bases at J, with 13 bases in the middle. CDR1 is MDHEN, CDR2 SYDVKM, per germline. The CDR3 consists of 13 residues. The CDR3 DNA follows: TGTGCCAGCAGCCCGACTAGTAGGTACGAGCAGTACTTC. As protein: CASSPTSRYEQYF. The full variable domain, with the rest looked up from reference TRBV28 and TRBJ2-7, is DVKVTQSSRYLVKRTGEKVFLECVQDMDHENMFWYRQDPGLGLRLIYFSYDVKMKEKGDIPEGYSVSREKKERFSLILESASTNQTSMYLCASSPTSRYEQYFGPGTRLTVT.

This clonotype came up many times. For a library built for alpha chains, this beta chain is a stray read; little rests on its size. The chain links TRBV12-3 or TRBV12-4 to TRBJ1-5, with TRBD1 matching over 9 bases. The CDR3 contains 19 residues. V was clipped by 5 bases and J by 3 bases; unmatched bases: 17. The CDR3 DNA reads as TGTGCCAGCAGTCGACCGGGACAGGGAGTCGTTGTTAACAATCAGCCCCAGCATTTT. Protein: CASSRPGQGVVVNNQPQHF.